This T cell receptor (beta chain) was retrieved from a study of cytomegalovirus exposure and HLA in healthy donors. General study findings and limits: TCR beta V- and J-gene trimming was later associated with a missense DCLRE1C variant. The investigators catalogued 150 to 200 TCR beta chains as cytomegalovirus-associated.

On this clone: Its antigen is unknown.

Researchers ran the PCR with 60 Vbeta and 13 Jbeta primers. The method was immunoSEQ multiplex PCR; TCRdb's version includes in-frame clones alone and lacks a portion of them. The table has about 210,000 clones, over 65% seen once; the top ten hold 3.4%. This sequence was found in a man in his forties or fifties in good health and CMV-seropositive. The material sequenced was PBMCs.

CDR3 in DNA: TGTGCCAGCCGTCTCTTTTCTAGCACAGATACGCAGTATTTT. Its protein product is CASRLFSSTDTQYF. The J gene is TRBJ2-3, the V gene TRBV13; no reliable D call. Trimming removed 8 bases from V and 0 bases from J, with 12 bases in between. The CDR3 is 14 amino acids. Per the germline V gene, CDR1 is PRHDT and CDR2 is FYEKMQ (reference sequence).